This T cell receptor beta chain was sequenced during a study of blood T cell repertoires in COVID-19. At the level of the study: Whether acute or convalescent, the COVID-19 samples came from the United States, Italy and Spain. The cDNA or gDNA used as material had been derived from T cells, B-cell-depleted T cells, or PBMCs.

In the original workflow: Estimated nucleated cell counts came from reference gene primer amplification. The protocol was immunoSEQ multiplex PCR, while the TCRdb copy is restricted to in-frame clones and leaves out a portion. V and J calls plus clone size are reproduced from that table; the DNA served to infer D and trimming. Altogether around 260,000 clones are present, approximately 90% being singletons, with the ten largest covering about 0.8%. Sequences were obtained from peripheral blood. The TCR originated in a man under 40 with acute or convalescent COVID-19.

CDR3 protein: CASSQDRVVQPQHF. The DNA of the CDR3 is TGCGCCAGCAGCCAAGACAGGGTGGTTCAGCCCCAGCATTTT. The rearrangement links TRBV4-1 to TRBJ1-5, with D tentatively TRBD1 (5 bases). Between the trimmed V and J ends, which lost 0 bases and 6 bases, there was a span of 9 bases. This CDR3 region has 14 residues. Germline V gene data show CDR1 as MGHRA and CDR2 as YSYEKL.